The clone carrying this T cell receptor (beta chain) has just a few counts. Measured with immunoSEQ multiplex PCR; TCRdb has only the in-frame clones, and not every one. The table shows tens of thousands of clones, with 70% to 90% occurring only once. Germline CDR1 reads MNHEY; CDR2 reads SMNVEV (reference sequence). This CDR3 is 15 amino acids long. Trimming at V came to 5 bases and at J to 4 bases, leaving 4 bases not matched to a gene. These data originate in a study of OX40 agonist ivuxolimab in advanced cancers. The V and J genes are TRBV27 and TRBJ2-1; TRBD2 matches at 11 bases. The sequence was collected from an adult with an advanced solid tumor such as melanoma, head and neck, liver or kidney cancer. The sequences come from CD4+ or CD8+ T cells sorted from blood, collected in a trial of the OX40 agonist ivuxolimab. The CDR3 spells CASSALAGGYNEQFF. The CDR3 DNA is TGTGCCAGCAGTGCTCTAGCGGGGGGTTACAATGAGCAGTTCTTC.